This T cell receptor (beta chain) originates from a study of read filtering for tumor transcriptome and immune sequencing. On the study more broadly: After DNase treatment, RNA was made into whole-transcriptome libraries.

The library was built from about 370 ng RNA with molecular barcoded adaptors for alpha/delta and beta/gamma chains. TCRdb fed the reads into MiXCR, producing one record per CDR3 protein. Among about 86,000 distinct CDR3 sequences, around an eighth were seen once, and the ten largest hold approximately 15%. The germline V gene has CDR1 SQVTM and CDR2 ANQGSEA. V was shortened by 2 bases and J by 1 base, with 18 bases between the two germline ends. The CDR3 consists of 18 residues. Material for sequencing was a population of CD138-negative cells sorted from bone marrow. V is TRBV29-1 and J is TRBJ2-6; possibly TRBD1 or TRBD2 for D (5 bases each). The receptor was isolated from a donor at least 40 years old with multiple myeloma. CDR3 nucleotide sequence: TGCAGCGTTGAACCCGGGACCATGGAATTGTCTGGGGCCAACGTCCTGACTTTC. This sequence encodes CSVEPGTMELSGANVLTF.